This entry describes one T cell receptor beta chain. Its antigen is currently unknown. This record belongs to a study of T cell responses to AZD1222 COVID-19 vaccine. Assay used: immunoSEQ multiplex PCR; TCRdb lists only in-frame clones, some missing. The table records more than 70,000 clones, 87% of them present only once. V lost 2 bases to trimming and J lost 3 bases, with 24 bases between them. Looked up from germline, CDR1 is LGHNA and CDR2 is YNFKEQ. CDR3 length equals 19 residues. Study outcomes and limitations: In the spike-specific TCR repertoire, nearly half reportedly target unmutated variant regions. Only 5 or 6 individuals given AZD1222 were seropositive at baseline. Most donors were white British and more were female, and clonal diversity was possibly underestimated.

This chain connects TRBV4-2 to TRBJ2-3, with D perhaps TRBD2 (8 bases). The specimen comprised peripheral blood, sampled 28 days after the second AZD1222 dose. The TCR sequence derives from an adult who received the AZD1222 COVID-19 vaccine. DNA for the CDR3: TGTGCCAGCAGCCAATACAGGGGTACGAGCGGGAGTGGGACAGATACGCAGTATTTT. Residues: CASSQYRGTSGSGTDTQYF.